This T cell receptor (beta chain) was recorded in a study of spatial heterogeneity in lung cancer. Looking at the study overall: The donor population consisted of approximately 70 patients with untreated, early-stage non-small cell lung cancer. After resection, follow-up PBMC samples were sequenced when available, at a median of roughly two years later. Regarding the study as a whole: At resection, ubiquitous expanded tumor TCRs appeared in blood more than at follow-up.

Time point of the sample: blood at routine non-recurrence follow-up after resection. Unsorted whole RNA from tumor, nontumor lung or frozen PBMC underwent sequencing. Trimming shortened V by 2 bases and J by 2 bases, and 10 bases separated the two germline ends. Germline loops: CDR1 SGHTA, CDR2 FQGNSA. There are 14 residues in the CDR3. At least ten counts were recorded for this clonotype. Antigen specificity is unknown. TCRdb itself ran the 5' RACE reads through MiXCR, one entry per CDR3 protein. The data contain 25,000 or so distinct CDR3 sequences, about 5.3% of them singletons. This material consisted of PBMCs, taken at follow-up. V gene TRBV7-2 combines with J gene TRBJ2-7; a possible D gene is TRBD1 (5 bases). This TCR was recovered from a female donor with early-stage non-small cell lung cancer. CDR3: CASSLLDSTYEQYF. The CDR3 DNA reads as TGTGCCAGCAGCTTATTAGACAGCACCTACGAGCAGTACTTC. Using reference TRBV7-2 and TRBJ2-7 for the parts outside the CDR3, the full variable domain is GAGVSQSPSNKVTEKGKDVELRCDPISGHTALYWYRQSLGQGLEFLIYFQGNSAPDKSGLPSDRFSAERTGGSVSTLTIQRTQQEDSAVYLCASSLLDSTYEQYFGPGTRLTVT.